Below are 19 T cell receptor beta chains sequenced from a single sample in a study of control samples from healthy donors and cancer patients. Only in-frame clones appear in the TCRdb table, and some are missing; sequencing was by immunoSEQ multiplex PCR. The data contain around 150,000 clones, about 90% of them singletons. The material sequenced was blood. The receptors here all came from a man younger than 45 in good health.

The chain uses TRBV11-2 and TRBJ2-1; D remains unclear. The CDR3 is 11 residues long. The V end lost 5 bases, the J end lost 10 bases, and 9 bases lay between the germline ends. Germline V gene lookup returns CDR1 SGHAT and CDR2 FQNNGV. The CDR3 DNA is TGTGCCAGCAGCCCCAAGGACGAGCAGTTCTTC. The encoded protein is CASSPKDEQFF.

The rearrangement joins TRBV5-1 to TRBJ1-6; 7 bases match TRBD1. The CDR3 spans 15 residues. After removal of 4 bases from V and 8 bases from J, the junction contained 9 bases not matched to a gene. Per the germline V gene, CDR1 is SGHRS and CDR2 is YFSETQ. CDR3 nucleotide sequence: TGCGCCAGCAGCGGGAGGACAGGCCTGGATTCACCCCTCCACTTT. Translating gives CASSGRTGLDSPLHF.

CDR3 residues: CASSLSVLGSDNYGYTF. The DNA of the CDR3 is TGTGCCAGCAGCTTAAGCGTTCTAGGGTCAGACAACTATGGCTACACCTTC. The chain uses TRBV28 and TRBJ1-2; D gene unclear. Between the trimmed V and J ends, which lost 6 bases and 2 bases, there was a span of 22 bases. The germline CDR1 and CDR2 sequences are MDHEN and SYDVKM. This CDR3 is built from 17 residues.

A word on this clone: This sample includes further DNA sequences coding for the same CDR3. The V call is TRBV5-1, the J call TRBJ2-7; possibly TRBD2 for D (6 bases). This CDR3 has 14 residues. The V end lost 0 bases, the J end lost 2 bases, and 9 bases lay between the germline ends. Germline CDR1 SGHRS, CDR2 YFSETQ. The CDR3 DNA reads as TGCGCCAGCAGCTTGGGCGGGGCGACCTACGAGCAGTACTTC. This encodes CASSLGGATYEQYF.

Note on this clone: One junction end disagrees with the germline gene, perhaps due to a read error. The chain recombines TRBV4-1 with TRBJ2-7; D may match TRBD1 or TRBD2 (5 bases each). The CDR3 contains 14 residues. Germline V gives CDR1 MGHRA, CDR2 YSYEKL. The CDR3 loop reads CASSQGHNGAEQYF. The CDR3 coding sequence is TGCGCCAGCAGTCAAGGGCATAACGGGGCCGAGCAGTACTTC.

CDR3 DNA sequence: TGTGCCAGCAGTGAATGGCAGTTGAACACTGAAGCTTTCTTT. It yields the protein CASSEWQLNTEAFF. The chain joins TRBV6-1 to TRBJ1-1, with D unclear. Trimming removed 2 bases at V and 0 bases at J, with 7 bases between. The CDR3 totals 14 residues. CDR1 and CDR2 from the germline V gene are MNHNS and SASEGT.

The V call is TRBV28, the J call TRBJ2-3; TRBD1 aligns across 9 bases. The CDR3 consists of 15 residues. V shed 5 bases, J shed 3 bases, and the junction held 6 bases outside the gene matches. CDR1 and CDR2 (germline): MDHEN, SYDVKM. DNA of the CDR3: TGTGCCAGCAGTCCTAACAGGGGGCGTACAGATACGCAGTATTTT. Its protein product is CASSPNRGRTDTQYF.

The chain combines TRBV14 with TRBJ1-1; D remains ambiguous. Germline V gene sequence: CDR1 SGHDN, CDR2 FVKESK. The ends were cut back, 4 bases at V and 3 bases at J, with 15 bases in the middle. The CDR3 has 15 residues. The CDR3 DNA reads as TGTGCCAGCAGCCGCCCGATGGGGAGCTACACTGAAGCTTTCTTT. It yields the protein CASSRPMGSYTEAFF.

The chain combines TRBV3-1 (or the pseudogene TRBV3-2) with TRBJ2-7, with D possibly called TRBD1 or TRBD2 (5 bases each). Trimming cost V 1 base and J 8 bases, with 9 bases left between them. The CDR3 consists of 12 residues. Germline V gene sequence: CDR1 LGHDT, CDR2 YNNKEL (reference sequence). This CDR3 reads CASSQVRGQQYF. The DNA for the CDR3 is TGTGCCAGCAGCCAAGTTCGGGGACAGCAGTACTTC.

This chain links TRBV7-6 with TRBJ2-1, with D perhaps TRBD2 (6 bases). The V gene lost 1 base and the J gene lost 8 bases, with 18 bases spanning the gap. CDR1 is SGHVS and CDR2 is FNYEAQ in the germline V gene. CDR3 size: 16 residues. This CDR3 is CASSLEAGPGRYEQFF. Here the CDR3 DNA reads TGTGCCAGCAGCTTAGAGGCGGGGCCGGGGCGGTATGAGCAGTTCTTC.

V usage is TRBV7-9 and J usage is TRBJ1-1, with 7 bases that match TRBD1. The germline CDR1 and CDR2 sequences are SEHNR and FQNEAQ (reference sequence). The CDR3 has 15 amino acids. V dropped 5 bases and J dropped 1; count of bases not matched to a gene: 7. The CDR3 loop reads CASSMGQPKNTEAFF. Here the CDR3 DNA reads TGTGCCAGCAGCATGGGACAGCCAAAGAACACTGAAGCTTTCTTT.

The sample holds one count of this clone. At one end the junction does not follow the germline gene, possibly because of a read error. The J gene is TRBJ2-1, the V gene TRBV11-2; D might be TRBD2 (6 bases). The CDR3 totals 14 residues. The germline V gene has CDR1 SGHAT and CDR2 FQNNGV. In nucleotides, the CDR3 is TGTGCCAGCAGCTTAGAGGGCCTAGCGAACGAGCAATTCTTC. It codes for CASSLEGLANEQFF.

The DNA of the CDR3 is TGTGCCAGCAGCGTATCCGCCGGGGGACTAGCGGGATACAATGAGCAGTTCTTC. As protein: CASSVSAGGLAGYNEQFF. The rearrangement uses TRBV9 and TRBJ2-1, with 13 bases that match TRBD2. Germline CDR1 reads SGDLS; CDR2 reads YYNGEE. The ends lost 1 base at V and 4 bases at J; junction bases unmatched: 8. There are 18 residues in the CDR3.

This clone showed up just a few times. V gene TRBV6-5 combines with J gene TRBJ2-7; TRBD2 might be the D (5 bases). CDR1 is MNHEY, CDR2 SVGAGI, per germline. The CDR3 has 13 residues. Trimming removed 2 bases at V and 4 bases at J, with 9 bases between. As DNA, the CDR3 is TGTGCCAGCAGTTACGGAGCGGTGTACGAGCAGTACTTC. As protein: CASSYGAVYEQYF.

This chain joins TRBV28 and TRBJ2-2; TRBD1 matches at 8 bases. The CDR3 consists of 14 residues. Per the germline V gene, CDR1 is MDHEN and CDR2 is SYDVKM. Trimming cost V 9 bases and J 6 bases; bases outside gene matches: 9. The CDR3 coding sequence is TGTGCCAGTTTTACAGGGGGTAGGGCCGGGGAGCTGTTTTTT. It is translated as CASFTGGRAGELFF.

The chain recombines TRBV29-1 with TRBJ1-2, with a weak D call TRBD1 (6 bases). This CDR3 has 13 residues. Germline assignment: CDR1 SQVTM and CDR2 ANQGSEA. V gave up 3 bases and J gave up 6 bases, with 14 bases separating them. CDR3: CSVEYTGWNGYTF. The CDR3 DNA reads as TGCAGCGTTGAGTATACAGGGTGGAATGGCTACACCTTC.

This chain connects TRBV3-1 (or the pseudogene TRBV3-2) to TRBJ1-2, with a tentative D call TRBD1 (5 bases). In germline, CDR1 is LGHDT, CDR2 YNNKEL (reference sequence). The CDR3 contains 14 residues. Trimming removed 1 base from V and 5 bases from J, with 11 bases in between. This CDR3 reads CASSQGGDGYGYTF. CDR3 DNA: TGTGCCAGCAGCCAAGGAGGGGACGGGTATGGCTACACCTTC.

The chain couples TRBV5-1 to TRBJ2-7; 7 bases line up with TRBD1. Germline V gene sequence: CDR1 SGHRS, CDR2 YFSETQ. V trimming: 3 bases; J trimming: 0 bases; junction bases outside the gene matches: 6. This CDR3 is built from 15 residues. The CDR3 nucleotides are TGCGCCAGCAGCTCCAGACAGGGCAGCTCCTACGAGCAGTACTTC. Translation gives CASSSRQGSSYEQYF.

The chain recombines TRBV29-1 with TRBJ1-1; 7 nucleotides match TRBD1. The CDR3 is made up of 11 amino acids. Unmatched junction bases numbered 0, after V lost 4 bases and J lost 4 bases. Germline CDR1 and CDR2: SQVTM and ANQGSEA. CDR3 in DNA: TGCAGCGTTGGACAGGGCACTGAAGCTTTCTTT. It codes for CSVGQGTEAFF.